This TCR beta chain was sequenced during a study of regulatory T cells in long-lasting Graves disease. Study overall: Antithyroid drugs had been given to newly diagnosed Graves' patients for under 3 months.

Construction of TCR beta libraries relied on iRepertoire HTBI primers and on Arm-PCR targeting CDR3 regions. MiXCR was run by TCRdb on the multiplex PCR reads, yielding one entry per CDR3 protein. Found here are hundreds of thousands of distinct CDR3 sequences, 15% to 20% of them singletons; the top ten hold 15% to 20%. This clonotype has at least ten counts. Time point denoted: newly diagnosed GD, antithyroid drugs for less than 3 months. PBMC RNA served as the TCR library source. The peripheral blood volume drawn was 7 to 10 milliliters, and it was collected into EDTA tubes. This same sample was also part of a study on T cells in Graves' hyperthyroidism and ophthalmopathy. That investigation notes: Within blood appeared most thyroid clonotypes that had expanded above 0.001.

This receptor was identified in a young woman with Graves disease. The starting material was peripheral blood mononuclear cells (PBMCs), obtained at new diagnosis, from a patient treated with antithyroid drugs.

CDR3 DNA sequence: TGCGCCAGCAGCTCGATGGGGGTAGCGGGGGCGGATACGCAGTATTTT. It is translated as CASSSMGVAGADTQYF. V usage is TRBV5-1 and J usage is TRBJ2-3; 9 bases agree with TRBD2. V was pared by 3 bases and J by 6 bases, with 11 bases of the junction left unmatched. Germline CDR1 and CDR2: SGHRS and YFSETQ. The CDR3 is 16 amino acids. The full variable domain, in which reference TRBV5-1 and TRBJ2-3 provide the parts outside the CDR3, is KAGVTQTPRYLIKTRGQQVTLSCSPISGHRSVSWYQQTPGQGLQFLFEYFSETQRNKGNFPGRFSGRQFSNSRSEMNVSTLELGDSALYLCASSSMGVAGADTQYFGPGTRLTVL.